There are a few counts of the clone carrying this TCR beta chain. These data originate in a study of shared T cell receptors in the human thymus. Libraries were prepared by immunoSEQ multiplex PCR; TCRdb keeps only in-frame clonotypes and omits some of them. The sample lists about 730,000 clones; approximately 85% were seen once. Germline lookup yields CDR1 SGHVS and CDR2 FNYEAQ. This CDR3 comprises 18 residues. The ends lost 1 base at V and 8 bases at J; junction bases unmatched: 13. These data also formed part of another study, on human thymus T cells. That report notes: Infants served as donors; they were healthy and Finnish and were having corrective surgery for congenital heart defects. Obtained as resections during corrective heart surgery, the thymus tissue was then studied. Among thymic and blood repertoires, usage of V and J genes appeared biased. Related studies noted strongly shared thymic repertoires across unrelated people.

Sequencing input: thymocytes. The TCR comes from a girl younger than two with a congenital heart defect. This sequence joins TRBV7-6 and TRBJ1-6; 8 positions match TRBD1. CDR3 sequence reads: CASSLGRDRPNSYSPLHF. As DNA, the CDR3 is TGTGCCAGCAGCTTAGGAAGGGACAGGCCAAATAGTTATTCACCCCTCCACTTT. The variable domain in full, with the rest retrieved from reference TRBV7-6 and TRBJ1-6, is GAGVSQSPRYKVTKRGQDVALRCDPISGHVSLYWYRQALGQGPEFLTYFNYEAQQDKSGLPNDRFSAERPEGSISTLTIQRTEQRDSAMYRCASSLGRDRPNSYSPLHFGNGTRLTVT.